This TCR beta chain was identified during a study of early T cells in non-severe SARS-CoV-2 infection. Across the whole study: Whole-blood bulk RNA, unsorted, was sequenced, and chains were unpaired. Overall study results and limits: VDJdb-based matching was biased toward anti-spike CD8 responses and missed private and CD4 specificities.

As part of library construction, unique molecular identifiers were attached to individual cDNA molecules. TCRdb called the 5' RACE reads again in MiXCR, with one record for every CDR3 protein. The profile shows some 38,000 distinct CDR3 sequences, 3.5% to 5% of them singletons. Trimming cost V 3 bases and J 1 base, with 10 bases left between them. Germline V gene data show CDR1 as MGHRA and CDR2 as YSYEKL. The CDR3 totals 14 residues. This clonotype was counted at least ten times. Its specificity is unknown. This clonotype originated in an adult who was a healthcare worker with PCR-confirmed SARS-CoV-2 infection or an uninfected control (not recorded which). The chain links TRBV4-1 to TRBJ2-7; the D call may be TRBD1 or TRBD2 (5 bases each). Sequences were obtained from whole blood. This CDR3 is CASSQGPISYEQYF. The CDR3, as DNA: TGCGCCAGCAGCCAGGGACCGATTTCCTACGAGCAGTACTTC.